These 15 T cell receptor beta chains share one sample of origin, sequenced in a study of T-cell reconstitution after alpha-beta-depleted transplantation in children. Unique molecular identifiers were used to barcode this TCRbeta library. Each CDR3 protein gets one entry after TCRdb re-called the PCR reads with MiXCR. The sample has some 200,000 distinct CDR3 sequences, roughly 10% seen once. The sequenced sample was PBMCs, obtained before TCRalphabeta/CD19-depleted stem cell transplant. These TCRs come from a child younger than two with acute myeloid leukemia, due to receive a stem cell transplant.

The table lists this clonotype with many counts. J is TRBJ1-2 and V is TRBV5-1; D remains unclear. Per the germline V gene, CDR1 is SGHRS and CDR2 is YFSETQ. The CDR3 has 14 residues. The ends were cut back, 0 bases at V and 7 bases at J, with 13 bases in the middle. CDR3 sequence reads: CASSLERSQGGYTF. The CDR3 nucleotides read TGCGCCAGCAGCTTGGAAAGGTCCCAAGGTGGCTACACCTTC.

There are many counts of this clonotype. The chain combines TRBV20-1 with TRBJ1-2; 10 positions agree with TRBD1. Germline assignment: CDR1 DFQATT and CDR2 SNEGSKA (reference sequence). V shed 0 bases and J 4 bases; nucleotides not matched to a gene: 5. The CDR3 is made up of 15 amino acids. As DNA, the CDR3 is TGCAGTGCTAGAGATCTCCGGGACAGGGGCTATGGCTACACCTTC. Protein sequence: CSARDLRDRGYGYTF.

Ten or more counts support this clonotype. This chain uses TRBV20-1 with TRBJ1-1; TRBD1 might be the D (6 bases). Trimming left V 2 bases short and J 3 bases short, with 7 bases between. The CDR3 has 12 amino acids. The germline gives CDR1 DFQATT, CDR2 SNEGSKA (reference sequence). The CDR3 spells CSARQGYTEAFF. The CDR3, as DNA: TGCAGTGCTAGACAGGGGTACACTGAAGCTTTCTTT.

This clonotype was counted between two and nine times. The chain uses TRBV9 and TRBJ2-3, with D perhaps TRBD2 (5 bases). Trimming cost V 3 bases and J 4 bases, with 15 bases left between them. CDR1 is SGDLS and CDR2 is YYNGEE in the germline V gene. The CDR3 covers 15 residues. This chain's CDR3 is CASSERTLLADTQYF. CDR3 nucleotide sequence: TGTGCCAGCAGCGAACGCACCCTACTAGCAGATACGCAGTATTTT.

This clonotype was seen more than once but under ten times. V is TRBV7-9 and J is TRBJ1-5; perhaps TRBD1 as D (5 bases). Germline V gene data show CDR1 as SEHNR and CDR2 as FQNEAQ (reference sequence). Trimming cost V 6 bases and J 3 bases, with 9 bases left between them. The CDR3 has 13 residues. CDR3 amino acids: CASSWGNNQPQHF. CDR3 nucleotides: TGTGCCAGCAGTTGGGGGAACAATCAGCCCCAGCATTTT.

This clonotype has a count of ten or more. The chain has TRBV6-1 and TRBJ2-2; D unresolved. CDR1 is MNHNS and CDR2 is SASEGT in the germline V gene. V lost 1 base and J lost 4, with 7 bases in between. This CDR3 region has 14 residues. The CDR3 region is CASSEEFGTGELFF. CDR3 nucleotides: TGTGCCAGCAGTGAAGAGTTTGGCACCGGGGAGCTGTTTTTT.

This clonotype was recorded a few times. The chain carries TRBV20-1 and TRBJ2-5, with TRBD2 identical over 8 bases. The CDR3 runs to 14 residues. V lost 1 base and J lost 4; bases outside the gene matches: 5. The germline V gene has CDR1 DFQATT and CDR2 SNEGSKA (reference sequence). CDR3 residues: CSARAPTSVETQYF. The CDR3 DNA follows: TGCAGTGCTAGAGCGCCGACTAGCGTAGAGACCCAGTACTTC.

The chain recombines TRBV5-1 with TRBJ2-7; weak D call: TRBD2 (5 bases). Germline V gene data show CDR1 as SGHRS and CDR2 as YFSETQ. This CDR3 has 13 residues. V dropped 0 bases and J dropped 3 bases, with 7 bases sitting between them. Written as DNA, the CDR3 is TGCGCCAGCAGCTTGGTACTAGACTACGAGCAGTACTTC. Amino acids: CASSLVLDYEQYF. The full variable domain, rest sourced from reference TRBV5-1 and TRBJ2-7, is KAGVTQTPRYLIKTRGQQVTLSCSPISGHRSVSWYQQTPGQGLQFLFEYFSETQRNKGNFPGRFSGRQFSNSRSEMNVSTLELGDSALYLCASSLVLDYEQYFGPGTRLTVT.

This clonotype was seen repeatedly, ten times or more. The CDR3 DNA reads TGTGCCACCAGTGATTGGGTTGGCTACGAGCAGTACTTC. It yields the protein CATSDWVGYEQYF. The rearrangement uses TRBV24-1 and TRBJ2-7; D is unresolved. Germline lookup yields CDR1 KGHDR and CDR2 SFDVKD. The V end lost 2 bases, the J end lost 3 bases, and 7 bases lay between the germline ends. This CDR3 is 13 amino acids long.

This clonotype was picked up many times. The rearrangement uses TRBV18 and TRBJ2-1; D possibly corresponds to TRBD1 (6 bases). The V end was cut by 4 bases, the J end by 4 bases, with 14 bases between. The CDR3 sequence is 15 residues long. From germline, CDR1 is KGHSH and CDR2 LQKENI. The DNA of the CDR3 is TGTGCCAGCTCACAACAGGGAGTTGCGTACAATGAGCAGTTCTTC. Protein product: CASSQQGVAYNEQFF.

The sample holds many counts of this clonotype. V is TRBV5-1 and J is TRBJ1-1, with 7 bases lining up with TRBD1. Germline values: CDR1 SGHRS, CDR2 YFSETQ. V dropped 4 bases and J dropped 7; count of bases not matched to a gene: 4. This CDR3 is built from 12 residues. CDR3 sequence (DNA): TGCGCCAGCAGCGCGCACAGGGGTGAAGCTTTCTTT. It encodes CASSAHRGEAFF. Full variable domain (outside the CDR3, taken from reference TRBV5-1 and TRBJ1-1): KAGVTQTPRYLIKTRGQQVTLSCSPISGHRSVSWYQQTPGQGLQFLFEYFSETQRNKGNFPGRFSGRQFSNSRSEMNVSTLELGDSALYLCASSAHRGEAFFGQGTRLTVV.

This clonotype was seen ten or more times. CDR3 nucleotide sequence: TGTGCCAGCAGCTTAATCCCCTCTCCTCGCACAGATACGCAGTATTTT. Translating it yields CASSLIPSPRTDTQYF. The rearrangement joins TRBV11-2 to TRBJ2-3, with unresolved D. V was trimmed by 2 bases and J by 1 base, leaving 13 bases between them. CDR1 and CDR2 (germline): SGHAT, FQNNGV. This CDR3 spans 16 amino acids.

This clonotype was picked up many times. The chain uses TRBV6-5 and TRBJ1-2; D is possibly TRBD1 (5 bases). V was clipped by 0 bases and J by 6 bases, with 8 bases between them. The germline V gene has CDR1 MNHEY and CDR2 SVGAGI. This CDR3 has 13 amino acids. CDR3 loop: CASSYSLTDGYTF. In DNA form, the CDR3 reads TGTGCCAGCAGTTACTCCTTGACAGATGGCTACACCTTC.

V gene TRBV7-3 combines with J gene TRBJ2-5, with TRBD2 identical over 8 bases. J was trimmed by 2 bases and V by 0 bases; bases with no gene match: 2. Germline V gene data show CDR1 as SGHTA and CDR2 as FQGTGA. CDR3 size: 15 residues. The CDR3 here is CASSLTSGIQETQYF. CDR3 sequence (DNA): TGTGCCAGCAGCTTAACTAGCGGGATACAAGAGACCCAGTACTTC.

The table lists this clonotype with many counts. This chain uses TRBV10-2 with TRBJ2-3; D is undetermined. The length of the CDR3 is 14 residues. Trimming took off 0 bases at V and 7 bases at J, with 11 bases between the two ends. Germline V gene data show CDR1 as WSHSY and CDR2 as SAAADI. CDR3 DNA sequence: TGCGCCAGCAGTGAGTCGGAGTACACTAATACGCAGTATTTT. Protein product: CASSESEYTNTQYF.